These 23 T cell receptor beta chains share one sample of origin, sequenced in a study of OX40 agonist ivuxolimab in advanced cancers. Sequencing was performed with immunoSEQ multiplex PCR; in TCRdb, only in-frame clones are kept and a portion is missing. The repertoire holds about 77,000 clones, with 85% to 90% as singletons. The sample here was CD4+ or CD8+ T cells sorted from blood, taken in a trial of the OX40 agonist ivuxolimab. Receptors originate from an adult with an advanced solid tumor such as melanoma, head and neck, liver or kidney cancer.

The chain employs TRBV7-2 and TRBJ2-7; TRBD1 matches at 7 bases. V lost 3 bases and J lost 2; bases outside the gene matches: 7. Germline V gives CDR1 SGHTA, CDR2 FQGNSA. The CDR3 is 15 residues long. DNA for the CDR3: TGTGCCAGCAGCTTCTCCGGGACAGCTACCTACGAGCAGTACTTC. Encoded protein: CASSFSGTATYEQYF.

Turning to this clone: This specimen includes other DNA sequences encoding the same CDR3. The chain joins TRBV5-1 to TRBJ2-7; weak D call: TRBD2 (6 bases). V lost 0 bases and J 4 bases, leaving 8 bases between the germline ends. The CDR3 sequence is 13 residues long. Germline CDR1 reads SGHRS; CDR2 reads YFSETQ. The CDR3 DNA sequence: TGCGCCAGCAGCTTGGGGAGGGATTACGAGCAGTACTTC. Translation: CASSLGRDYEQYF.

This clone came up a few times. V is TRBV2 and J is TRBJ1-6; D remains ambiguous. Germline V lookup: CDR1 SNHLY, CDR2 FYNNEI. The ends were cut back, 2 bases at V and 0 bases at J, with 8 bases in the middle. The length of the CDR3 is 16 residues. Here the CDR3 reads CASSEQPSSYNSPLHF. Here the CDR3 DNA reads TGTGCCAGCAGTGAACAGCCGAGCTCCTATAATTCACCCCTCCACTTT.

The rearrangement links TRBV6-5 to TRBJ1-2; a possible D gene is TRBD1 (5 bases). The CDR3 spans 13 residues. The germline V gene encodes CDR1 MNHEY and CDR2 SVGAGI. Trimming cost V 2 bases and J 8 bases, with 12 bases left between them. In DNA form, the CDR3 reads TGTGCCAGCAGTTACCGGGGGGTTTGGGGCTACACCTTC. It specifies CASSYRGVWGYTF.

The genes are TRBV5-4 and TRBJ2-2; the D gene is possibly TRBD1 (5 bases). Trimming pared 1 base from V and 2 bases from J, leaving 9 bases between. Per the germline V gene, CDR1 is SGHNT and CDR2 is YYREEE (reference sequence). This CDR3 has 15 amino acids. CDR3 bases: TGTGCCAGCAGCTTGTCCGGACAAAACACCGGGGAGCTGTTTTTT. Translation: CASSLSGQNTGELFF.

The chain combines TRBV28 with TRBJ2-3; D is unclear. There are 18 residues in the CDR3. Trimming left V 6 bases short and J 0 bases short, with 22 bases between. Germline values: CDR1 MDHEN, CDR2 SYDVKM. The CDR3 DNA follows: TGTGCCAGCAGCCCGGCGACGAGGTACCCATCTAGCACAGATACGCAGTATTTT. This translates into CASSPATRYPSSTDTQYF.

This clone is a singleton in its sample. The chain is built from TRBV9 and TRBJ2-5; TRBD2 matches at 10 bases. V gave up 4 bases and J gave up 2 bases; unmatched junction bases: 20. Germline lookup yields CDR1 SGDLS and CDR2 YYNGEE. The CDR3 totals 20 residues. The CDR3 DNA reads TGTGCCAGCAGCCCTAGACTAGCGGGCTCTCGGTGGGAGGCTCAAGAGACCCAGTACTTC. This gives the protein CASSPRLAGSRWEAQETQYF.

The rearrangement links TRBV5-1 to TRBJ2-1; D is possibly TRBD2 (6 bases). Germline loops: CDR1 SGHRS, CDR2 YFSETQ. Trimming left V 2 bases short and J 0 bases short, with 9 bases between. The CDR3 is 15 amino acids. The CDR3 region has the DNA TGCGCCAGCAGCTTAGGAGGGTTCTCCTACAATGAGCAGTTCTTC. It translates to CASSLGGFSYNEQFF.

This clone was observed once. The V and J genes are TRBV19 and TRBJ2-3, with 8 positions matching TRBD1. V shed 5 bases, J shed 0 bases, and the junction held 10 bases outside the gene matches. Germline CDR1 is LNHDA and CDR2 is SQIVND (reference sequence). This CDR3 is built from 17 residues. Here the CDR3 reads CASSAGTGIFSTDTQYF. The CDR3 DNA sequence: TGTGCCAGTAGTGCCGGGACAGGAATATTTAGCACAGATACGCAGTATTTT.

The chain combines TRBV28 with TRBJ1-3, with D possibly TRBD1 on 6 matching bases. Germline V gene lookup returns CDR1 MDHEN and CDR2 SYDVKM. The CDR3 consists of 17 residues. V dropped 6 bases and J dropped 0 bases, with 18 bases sitting between them. The CDR3, as DNA: TGTGCCAGCAGCCCTTACCCGGGACACGGCTCTGGAAACACCATATATTTT. This sequence encodes CASSPYPGHGSGNTIYF.

This sequence joins TRBV5-4 and TRBJ2-1; tentative D call: TRBD2 (6 bases). V was clipped by 3 bases and J by 5 bases, with 18 bases between them. This CDR3 spans 16 amino acids. Germline V gene lookup returns CDR1 SGHNT and CDR2 YYREEE (reference sequence). CDR3 in amino acids: CASSSRTGLPHNEQFF. In DNA form, the CDR3 reads TGTGCCAGCAGCTCGAGGACGGGACTCCCTCACAATGAGCAGTTCTTC.

The rearrangement joins TRBV18 to TRBJ1-2; D is unclear. Germline assignment: CDR1 KGHSH and CDR2 LQKENI. V lost 0 bases to trimming and J lost 8 bases, with 7 bases between them. The CDR3 contains 12 residues. CDR3 DNA sequence: TGTGCCAGCTCACCACCGACTTTAGGCTACACCTTC. Its translation is CASSPPTLGYTF.

The V gene is TRBV10-3, the J gene TRBJ2-7, with 7 bases aligning to TRBD1. The CDR3 contains 12 residues. CDR1 is ENHRY, CDR2 SYGVKD, per germline. The trim removed 8 bases at V and 1 base at J, leaving 2 bases unmatched. This CDR3 reads CAIRDSSYEQYF. In DNA, the CDR3 is TGTGCCATCCGGGACAGTTCCTACGAGCAGTACTTC.

A remark on this clone: Other DNA sequences in the same sample also yield this CDR3. V gene TRBV7-9 combines with J gene TRBJ2-1; D unresolved. V was clipped by 0 bases and J by 7 bases, with 4 bases between them. This CDR3 is built from 12 residues. Germline V lookup: CDR1 SEHNR, CDR2 FQNEAQ (reference sequence). The CDR3 is CASSLASNEQFF. CDR3 nucleotide sequence: TGTGCCAGCAGCTTAGCCTCTAATGAGCAGTTCTTC.

The V gene is TRBV28, the J gene TRBJ1-1; D uncertain. Trimming removed 8 bases from V and 1 base from J, with 5 bases in between. CDR1 and CDR2 (germline): MDHEN, SYDVKM. The CDR3 extends over 11 amino acids. CDR3 sequence: CASERNTEAFF. CDR3 coding DNA: TGTGCCAGCGAGAGGAACACTGAAGCTTTCTTT.

V is TRBV4-1 and J is TRBJ2-7, with unresolved D. In germline, CDR1 is MGHRA, CDR2 YSYEKL. V dropped 2 bases and J dropped 7 bases, with 18 bases sitting between them. The CDR3 consists of 15 residues. The CDR3: CASSQRVRLAREQYF. In DNA form, the CDR3 reads TGCGCCAGCAGCCAAAGGGTACGGCTCGCGCGGGAGCAGTACTTC.

This clone was counted a few times. In nucleotides, the CDR3 is TGTGCCTGGAGTGTGGCGGGAGGTTCACCCCTCCACTTT. Protein: CAWSVAGGSPLHF. The V gene is TRBV30, the J gene TRBJ1-6; no reliable D call. The CDR3 length is 13 residues. Between the trimmed V and J ends, which lost 0 bases and 9 bases, there was a span of 9 bases. Germline-derived CDR1 and CDR2 are GTSNPN and SVGIG (reference sequence).

This clone was counted only a few times. The V and J genes are TRBV19 and TRBJ1-5, with TRBD1 identical over 7 bases. The CDR3 consists of 15 residues. V shed 6 bases and J 3 bases; nucleotides not matched to a gene: 8. Germline V gene sequence: CDR1 LNHDA, CDR2 SQIVND (reference sequence). The CDR3 sequence is CASSDRVGDNQPQHF. CDR3 bases: TGTGCCAGTAGCGACAGGGTTGGGGACAATCAGCCCCAGCATTTT.

This chain connects TRBV6-6 to TRBJ1-2, with D maybe TRBD1 (6 bases). The CDR3 has 15 residues. Trimming pared 2 bases from V and 2 bases from J, leaving 12 bases between. Germline V gives CDR1 MNHNY, CDR2 SVGAGI (reference sequence). In DNA, the CDR3 is TGTGCCAGCAGTTACCCTTTCACAGGGAACTATGGCTACACCTTC. Translating gives CASSYPFTGNYGYTF.

The genes are TRBV5-5 and TRBJ2-5; D assignment may be TRBD1 or TRBD2 (6 bases each). The length of the CDR3 is 14 residues. V dropped 5 bases and J dropped 5 bases, with 16 bases sitting between them. Per the germline V gene, CDR1 is SGHKS and CDR2 is YYEKEE (reference sequence). CDR3: CASRSGGGKETQYF. CDR3 nucleotide sequence: TGTGCCAGCAGGTCCGGGGGCGGCAAGGAGACCCAGTACTTC.

V is TRBV28 and J is TRBJ1-2, with D unclear. CDR1 and CDR2 from the germline V gene are MDHEN and SYDVKM. This CDR3 is 13 amino acids long. V shed 11 bases and J shed 14 bases, with 27 bases lying between them. Here the CDR3 reads CASQPTDERESTF. CDR3 bases: TGTGCCTCACAACCAACGGATGAAAGGGAGAGTACCTTC.

The chain has TRBV7-2 and TRBJ1-4; D is perhaps TRBD1 (5 bases). The CDR3 runs to 14 residues. V was pared by 5 bases and J by 5 bases, with 12 bases between. Per germline, CDR1 SGHTA and CDR2 FQGNSA. CDR3 amino acids: CASSRDGRNEKLFF. As DNA, the CDR3 is TGTGCCAGCAGCCGGGACGGGAGGAATGAAAAACTGTTTTTT.

This clone turned up a few times. This chain joins TRBV27 and TRBJ2-7; 8 bases match TRBD1. V dropped 7 bases and J dropped 4; count of bases not matched to a gene: 3. CDR1 is MNHEY and CDR2 is SMNVEV in the germline V gene (reference sequence). The CDR3 is made up of 12 amino acids. The CDR3: CASKTGAYEQYF. The CDR3 nucleotides read TGTGCCAGCAAGACAGGGGCGTACGAGCAGTACTTC.